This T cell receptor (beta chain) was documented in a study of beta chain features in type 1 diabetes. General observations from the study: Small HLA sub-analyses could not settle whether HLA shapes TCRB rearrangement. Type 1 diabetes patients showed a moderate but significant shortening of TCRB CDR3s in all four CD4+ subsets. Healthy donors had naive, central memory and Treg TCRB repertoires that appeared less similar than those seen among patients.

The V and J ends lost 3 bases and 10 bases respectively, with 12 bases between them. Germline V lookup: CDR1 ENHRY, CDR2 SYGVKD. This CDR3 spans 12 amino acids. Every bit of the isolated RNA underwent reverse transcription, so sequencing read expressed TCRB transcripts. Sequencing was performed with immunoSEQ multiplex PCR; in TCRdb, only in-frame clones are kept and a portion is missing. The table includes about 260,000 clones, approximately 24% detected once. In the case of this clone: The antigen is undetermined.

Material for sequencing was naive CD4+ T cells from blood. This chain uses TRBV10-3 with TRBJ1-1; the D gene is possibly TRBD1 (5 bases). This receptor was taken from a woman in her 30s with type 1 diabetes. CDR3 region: CAISETGLRAFF. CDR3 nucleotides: TGTGCCATCAGTGAAACAGGATTAAGAGCTTTCTTT.